The 19 T cell receptor beta chains given below trace back to one sample, sequenced in a study of T-cell memory formation after mild COVID-19. TCRdb re-called the 5' RACE reads through MiXCR, storing one row per CDR3 protein. The profile covers around 430,000 distinct CDR3 sequences, with around a sixth appearing a single time and 20% to 25% taken by the ten largest. The material sequenced was PBMCs or a T cell subset sorted from them (not recorded which). Source of these receptors: a man younger than 35 who had mild COVID-19 (a few samples of this study predate the infection). Cell type and time point are not known.

This clonotype was found a few times. The chain joins TRBV7-2 to TRBJ2-1; D is perhaps TRBD2 (5 bases). The CDR3 covers 16 residues. Germline CDR1 is SGHTA and CDR2 is FQGNSA. Trimming stripped 0 bases from V and 2 bases from J, with 11 bases between. DNA for the CDR3: TGTGCCAGCAGCTTAGCACAGACGGAGGCCTACAATGAGCAGTTCTTC. The encoded protein is CASSLAQTEAYNEQFF.

The J gene is TRBJ2-3, the V gene TRBV19; D is ambiguous. This CDR3 has 16 amino acids. The V end was cut by 3 bases, the J end by 2 bases, with 15 bases between. The germline CDR1 and CDR2 sequences are LNHDA and SQIVND (reference sequence). CDR3 protein: CASSINALTFTDTQYF. DNA of the CDR3: TGTGCCAGTAGTATTAATGCGCTGACGTTCACAGATACGCAGTATTTT.

The V and J genes are TRBV10-3 and TRBJ2-7; unclear D gene. Trimming left V 0 bases short and J 1 base short, with 4 bases between. The CDR3 totals 13 residues. CDR1 is ENHRY and CDR2 is SYGVKD in the germline V gene. The CDR3 nucleotides read TGTGCCATCAGTGAGTCGGGTTCCTACGAGCAGTACTTC. Translating it yields CAISESGSYEQYF.

In this sample, this clonotype turned up a few times. This chain connects TRBV6-2 or TRBV6-3 to TRBJ2-1, with a tentative D call TRBD2 (6 bases). The germline V gene encodes CDR1 MNHEY and CDR2 SVGEGT. The ends were cut back, 4 bases at V and 2 bases at J, with 15 bases in the middle. The CDR3 consists of 16 residues. CDR3 DNA sequence: TGTGCCAGCAGTTCACCGGGACTCCCCACCTACAATGAGCAGTTCTTC. It is translated as CASSSPGLPTYNEQFF.

The chain uses TRBV29-1 and TRBJ2-1, with D possibly being TRBD1 or TRBD2 (5 bases each). Germline values: CDR1 SQVTM, CDR2 ANQGSEA. The CDR3 consists of 16 residues. Trimming pared 8 bases from V and 2 bases from J, leaving 22 bases between. The CDR3 protein is CSTRGDGTETYNEQFF. The CDR3 bases are TGCAGCACCAGAGGGGACGGGACGGAGACCTACAATGAGCAGTTCTTC.

This clonotype was seen only a few times. This chain uses TRBV5-4 with TRBJ2-1, with D possibly being TRBD2 (5 bases). The CDR3 contains 14 residues. V was pared by 0 bases and J by 6 bases, with 10 bases between. The germline V gene encodes CDR1 SGHNT and CDR2 YYREEE (reference sequence). Written as DNA, the CDR3 is TGTGCCAGCAGCTTGGTATTGGGGAGCAATGAGCAGTTCTTC. Translation gives CASSLVLGSNEQFF.

This chain joins TRBV6-5 and TRBJ2-1, with D maybe TRBD2 (5 bases). The CDR3 length is 16 residues. The V end lost 2 bases, the J end lost 4 bases, and 15 bases lay between the germline ends. The germline CDR1 and CDR2 sequences are MNHEY and SVGAGI. The DNA of the CDR3 is TGTGCCAGCAGTTACACTAGTAACACCGATTACAATGAGCAGTTCTTC. Protein product: CASSYTSNTDYNEQFF.

This clonotype was counted between two and nine times. This chain links TRBV11-3 with TRBJ2-7, with 10 bases matching TRBD1. V was pared by 5 bases and J by 4 bases, with 5 bases of the junction left unmatched. The germline V gene encodes CDR1 SGHNT and CDR2 YENEEA. The CDR3 spans 14 residues. Written as DNA, the CDR3 is TGTGCCAGCAGCCCCCGGACAGGGGGATACGAGCAGTACGTC. Translation: CASSPRTGGYEQYV.

This chain uses TRBV3-1 with TRBJ1-1; a weak D match, TRBD1 (5 bases). There are 14 residues in the CDR3. CDR1 is LGHDT and CDR2 is YNNKEL in the germline V gene (reference sequence). The V and J ends lost 3 bases and 8 bases respectively, with 16 bases between them. The CDR3: CASSHGTASLEAFF. The CDR3 nucleotides read TGTGCCAGCAGCCACGGGACCGCCAGTCTGGAAGCTTTCTTT.

This clonotype was counted a few times. This chain joins TRBV12-3 or TRBV12-4 and TRBJ2-7; 8 bases align to TRBD1. Trimming at V came to 4 bases and at J to 12 bases, leaving 8 bases not matched to a gene. CDR3 length equals 12 residues. This CDR3 reads CASSSEDRVRYF. The CDR3 DNA follows: TGTGCCAGCAGTTCAGAGGACAGGGTCCGGTACTTC.

This clonotype was seen a few times. The gene calls are TRBV10-3 and TRBJ2-7, with D perhaps matching TRBD1 (7 bases). Germline V gives CDR1 ENHRY, CDR2 SYGVKD. This CDR3 spans 12 amino acids. Trimming removed 4 bases at V and 6 bases at J, with 10 bases between. CDR3 nucleotides: TGTGCCATCAGTGGGCAGGGGGGCGAGCAGTACGTC. It yields the protein CAISGQGGEQYV.

The J gene is TRBJ2-1, the V gene TRBV5-1; 11 bases align to TRBD2. This CDR3 spans 18 amino acids. J was trimmed by 2 bases and V by 3 bases; bases with no gene match: 10. CDR1 and CDR2 from the germline V gene are SGHRS and YFSETQ. This CDR3 reads CASSYSGGAPLAYNEQFF. The CDR3 DNA sequence: TGCGCCAGCAGCTATAGCGGGGGGGCCCCCCTCGCCTACAATGAGCAGTTCTTC.

This clonotype was seen a few times. V usage is TRBV30 and J usage is TRBJ1-5; possible D gene TRBD1, 5 bases. Germline values: CDR1 GTSNPN, CDR2 SVGIG (reference sequence). The CDR3 has 13 residues. V was pared by 5 bases and J by 0 bases, with 8 bases between. The CDR3 sequence: CAWDSYSNQPQHF. DNA of the CDR3: TGTGCCTGGGACAGTTATAGCAATCAGCCCCAGCATTTT.

This clonotype was recorded a few times. The rearrangement uses TRBV15 and TRBJ1-1; weak D call: TRBD1 (6 bases). Germline assignment: CDR1 LNHNV and CDR2 YYDKDF (reference sequence). The CDR3 extends over 15 amino acids. Trimming pared 5 bases from V and 1 base from J, leaving 14 bases between. The CDR3 DNA is TGTGCCACCAGCGGGACCCGGGGGGCGAACACTGAAGCTTTCTTT. It yields the protein CATSGTRGANTEAFF.

This chain links TRBV5-1 with TRBJ1-1; TRBD1 matches at 7 bases. The CDR3 covers 14 residues. Trimming removed 1 base from V and 6 bases from J; junction bases left unmatched: 6. Germline CDR1 SGHRS, CDR2 YFSETQ. CDR3 bases: TGCGCCAGCAGCTTGTTGACAGGGTCTTCTGAAGCTTTCTTT. Encoded protein: CASSLLTGSSEAFF.

This clonotype was observed many times. V and J are TRBV5-1 and TRBJ2-1; D unresolved. Germline CDR1 reads SGHRS; CDR2 reads YFSETQ. The CDR3 has 12 residues. V shed 2 bases and J shed 9 bases, with 9 bases lying between them. The CDR3 loop is CASSFDKGEQFF. CDR3 coding DNA: TGCGCCAGCAGCTTCGACAAGGGTGAGCAGTTCTTC.

This sequence joins TRBV12-3 or TRBV12-4 and TRBJ2-5; no reliable D call. The V gene lost 1 base and the J gene lost 1 base, with 13 bases spanning the gap. The CDR3 is 16 residues long. Here the CDR3 DNA reads TGTGCCAGCAGTTTAGGCGGAGCCGGCTTCCAAGAGACCCAGTACTTC. Protein product: CASSLGGAGFQETQYF.

V is TRBV9 and J is TRBJ2-1, with 10 nucleotides matching TRBD2. The V segment lost 3 bases and the J segment 3 bases; nucleotides outside the gene matches: 6. CDR3 length equals 16 residues. The germline CDR1 and CDR2 sequences are SGDLS and YYNGEE. For the CDR3, the DNA is TGTGCCAGCAGCGCTGGAGCGGGGGGGAACTACAATGAGCAGTTCTTC. It yields the protein CASSAGAGGNYNEQFF.

This clonotype was picked up a small number of times. V is TRBV20-1 and J is TRBJ1-1; D is undetermined. This CDR3 region has 11 residues. Trimming took 4 bases from V and 0 from J, leaving 3 bases between them. Germline V CDR1 and CDR2: DFQATT, SNEGSKA (reference sequence). DNA of the CDR3: TGCAGTGCTATACTGAACACTGAAGCTTTCTTT. Translated, it gives CSAILNTEAFF.